This TCR beta chain emerged from a study of T-cell memory formation after mild COVID-19. The CDR3 is made up of 13 amino acids. Trimming removed 3 bases from V and 6 bases from J, with 9 bases in between. TCRdb recomputed calls from the 5' RACE reads with MiXCR, one row per CDR3 protein. The sample lists about 300,000 distinct CDR3 sequences, just under 20% seen once, with 20% to 25% in the top ten. This receptor was obtained from a man younger than 35 who had mild COVID-19 (a few samples of this study predate the infection). Cell type and time point are not known. The chain is built from TRBV12-3 or TRBV12-4 and TRBJ1-5; the D is unclear. Sequencing input: PBMCs or a T cell subset sorted from them (not recorded which). The CDR3 reads CASSFTPSQPQHF. DNA of the CDR3: TGTGCCAGCAGTTTTACCCCCTCTCAGCCCCAGCATTTT.